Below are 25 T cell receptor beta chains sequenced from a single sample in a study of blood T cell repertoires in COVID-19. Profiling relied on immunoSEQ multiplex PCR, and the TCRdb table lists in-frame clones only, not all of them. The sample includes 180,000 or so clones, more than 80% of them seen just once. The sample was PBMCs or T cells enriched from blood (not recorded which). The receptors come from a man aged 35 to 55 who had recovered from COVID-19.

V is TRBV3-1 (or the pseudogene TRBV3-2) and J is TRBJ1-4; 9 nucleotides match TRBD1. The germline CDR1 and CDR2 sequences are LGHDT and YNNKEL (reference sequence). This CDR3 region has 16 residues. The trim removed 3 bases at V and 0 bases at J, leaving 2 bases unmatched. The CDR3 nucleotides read TGTGCCAGCAGCCAGGGACAGGGAACAACTAATGAAAAACTGTTTTTT. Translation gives CASSQGQGTTNEKLFF.

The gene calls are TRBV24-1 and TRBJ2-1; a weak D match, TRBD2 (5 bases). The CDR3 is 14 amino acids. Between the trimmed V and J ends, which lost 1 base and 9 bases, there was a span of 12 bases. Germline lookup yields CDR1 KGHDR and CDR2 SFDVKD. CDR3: CATSDFKGAVEQFF. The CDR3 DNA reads TGTGCCACCAGTGATTTTAAGGGAGCCGTTGAGCAGTTCTTC.

The CDR3 DNA reads TGCGCCAGCAGCCAAGATCCGGGACTAGCGGACAATGAGCAGTTCTTC. This gives the protein CASSQDPGLADNEQFF. This rearrangement joins TRBV4-1 to TRBJ2-1, with 11 bases fitting TRBD2. CDR3 length: 16 residues. V lost 0 bases and J lost 5; bases outside the gene matches: 3. Germline-derived CDR1 and CDR2 are MGHRA and YSYEKL.

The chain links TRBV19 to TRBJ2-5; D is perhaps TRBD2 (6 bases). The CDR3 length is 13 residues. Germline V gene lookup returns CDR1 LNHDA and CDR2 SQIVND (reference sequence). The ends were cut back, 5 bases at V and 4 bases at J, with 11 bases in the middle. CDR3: CASSASRGETQYF. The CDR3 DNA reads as TGTGCCAGTAGTGCATCGCGGGGAGAGACCCAGTACTTC.

The chain's CDR3 is CASSLTGGSGANVLTF. Written as DNA, the CDR3 is TGTGCCAGCAGCTTAACCGGCGGCTCTGGGGCCAACGTCCTGACTTTC. The rearrangement uses TRBV7-3 and TRBJ2-6; D ambiguous. The V end lost 0 bases, the J end lost 0 bases, and 6 bases lay between the germline ends. The germline gives CDR1 SGHTA, CDR2 FQGTGA. The CDR3 totals 16 residues.

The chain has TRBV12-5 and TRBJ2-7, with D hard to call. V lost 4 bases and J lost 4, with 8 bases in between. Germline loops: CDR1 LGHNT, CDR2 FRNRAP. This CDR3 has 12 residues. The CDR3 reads CASGSPNYEQYF. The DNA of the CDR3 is TGTGCTAGTGGTTCCCCAAATTACGAGCAGTACTTC.

The CDR3 nucleotides are TGTGCCTGGAGTGTACAACAGGGTGGCTCTGGAAACACCATATATTTT. Translated: CAWSVQQGGSGNTIYF. The J gene is TRBJ1-3, the V gene TRBV30; D possibly corresponds to TRBD1 (6 bases). CDR3 size: 16 residues. The germline V gene has CDR1 GTSNPN and CDR2 SVGIG (reference sequence). V lost 0 bases, J lost 0 bases, and 12 bases lay in between.

The CDR3 bases are TGTGCCAGCAGCTTATTAGCTCGCGAGCAGTACTTC. It codes for CASSLLAREQYF. The chain uses TRBV7-9 and TRBJ2-7, with D unresolved. The ends were cut back, 2 bases at V and 6 bases at J, with 8 bases in the middle. The length of the CDR3 is 12 residues. Germline loops: CDR1 SEHNR, CDR2 FQNEAQ (reference sequence).

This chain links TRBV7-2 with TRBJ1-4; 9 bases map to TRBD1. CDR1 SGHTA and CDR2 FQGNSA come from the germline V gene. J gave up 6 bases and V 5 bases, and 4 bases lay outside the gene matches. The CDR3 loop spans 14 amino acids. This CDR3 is CASSPRTGDEKLFF. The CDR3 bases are TGTGCCAGCAGCCCCCGGACAGGGGATGAAAAACTGTTTTTT.

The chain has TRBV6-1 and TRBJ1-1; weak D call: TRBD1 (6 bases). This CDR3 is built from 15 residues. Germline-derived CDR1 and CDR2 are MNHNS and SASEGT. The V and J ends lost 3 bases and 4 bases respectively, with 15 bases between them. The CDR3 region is CASSDRGQPFTEAFF. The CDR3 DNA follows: TGTGCCAGCAGTGACCGCGGACAGCCCTTCACTGAAGCTTTCTTT.

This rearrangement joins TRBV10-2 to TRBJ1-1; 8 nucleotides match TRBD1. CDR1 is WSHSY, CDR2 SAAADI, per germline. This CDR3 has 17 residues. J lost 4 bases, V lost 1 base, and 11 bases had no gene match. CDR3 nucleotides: TGCGCCAGCAGTGAGTTTTACAGGGGGGACTTAAGCACTGAAGCTTTCTTT. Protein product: CASSEFYRGDLSTEAFF.

For the CDR3, the DNA is TGTGCCAGCAGCTTCAAGGAGCAAGAGACCCAGTACTTC. Its protein product is CASSFKEQETQYF. The V gene is TRBV5-6, the J gene TRBJ2-5; D is unresolved. Germline V gives CDR1 SGHDT, CDR2 YYEEEE. V was clipped by 2 bases and J by 2 bases, with 7 bases between them. This CDR3 region has 13 residues.

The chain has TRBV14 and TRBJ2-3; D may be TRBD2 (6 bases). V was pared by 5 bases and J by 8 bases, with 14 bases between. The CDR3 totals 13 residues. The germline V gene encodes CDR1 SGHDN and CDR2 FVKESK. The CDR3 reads CASSWDSSSTQYF. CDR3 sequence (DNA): TGTGCCAGCAGCTGGGACTCCTCAAGTACGCAGTATTTT.

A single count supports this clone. Here the CDR3 reads CASSLVWGGKNTEAFF. The CDR3 nucleotides read TGTGCCAGCAGCTTGGTATGGGGAGGCAAGAACACTGAAGCTTTCTTT. The rearrangement joins TRBV5-6 to TRBJ1-1, with D unclear. CDR3 size: 16 residues. Deletions cut 0 bases from V and 1 base from J, with 13 bases between. From germline, CDR1 is SGHDT and CDR2 YYEEEE.

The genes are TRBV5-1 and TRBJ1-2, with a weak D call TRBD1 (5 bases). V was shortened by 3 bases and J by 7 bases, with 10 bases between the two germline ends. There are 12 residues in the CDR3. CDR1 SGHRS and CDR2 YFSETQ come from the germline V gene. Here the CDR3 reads CASSSGGTGYTF. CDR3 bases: TGCGCCAGCAGCTCCGGGGGGACTGGCTACACCTTC.

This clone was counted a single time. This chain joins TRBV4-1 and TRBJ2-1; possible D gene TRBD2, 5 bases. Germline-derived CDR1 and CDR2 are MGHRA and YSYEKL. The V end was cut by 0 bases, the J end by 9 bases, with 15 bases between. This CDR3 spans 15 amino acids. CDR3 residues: CASSQDPDTAGEQFF. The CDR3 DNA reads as TGCGCCAGCAGCCAAGACCCAGATACCGCGGGTGAGCAGTTCTTC.

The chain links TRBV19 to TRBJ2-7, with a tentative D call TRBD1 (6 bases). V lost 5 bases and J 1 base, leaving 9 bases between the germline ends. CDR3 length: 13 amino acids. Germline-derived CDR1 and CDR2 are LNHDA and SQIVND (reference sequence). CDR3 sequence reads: CASSRQGSYEQYF. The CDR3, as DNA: TGTGCCAGTAGTCGTCAGGGGTCCTACGAGCAGTACTTC.

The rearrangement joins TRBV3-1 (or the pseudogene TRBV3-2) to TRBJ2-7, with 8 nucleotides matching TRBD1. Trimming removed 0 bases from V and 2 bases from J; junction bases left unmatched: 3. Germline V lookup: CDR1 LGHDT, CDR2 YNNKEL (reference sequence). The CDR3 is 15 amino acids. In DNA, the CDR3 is TGTGCCAGCAGCCAAGATGGCAGGGGGCCCTACGAGCAGTACTTC. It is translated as CASSQDGRGPYEQYF.

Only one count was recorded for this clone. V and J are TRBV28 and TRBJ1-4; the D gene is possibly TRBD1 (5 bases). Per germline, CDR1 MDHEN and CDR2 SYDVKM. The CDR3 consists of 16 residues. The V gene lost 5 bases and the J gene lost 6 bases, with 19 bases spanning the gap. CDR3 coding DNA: TGTGCCAGCAGTCCTCAACAGGTTTGGAATGATGAAAAACTGTTTTTT. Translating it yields CASSPQQVWNDEKLFF.

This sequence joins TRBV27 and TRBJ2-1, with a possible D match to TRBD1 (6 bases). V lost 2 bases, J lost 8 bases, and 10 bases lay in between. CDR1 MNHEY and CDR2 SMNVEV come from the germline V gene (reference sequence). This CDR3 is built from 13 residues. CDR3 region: CASSLNRVYEQFF. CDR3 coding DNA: TGTGCCAGCAGTTTAAACAGGGTCTATGAGCAGTTCTTC.

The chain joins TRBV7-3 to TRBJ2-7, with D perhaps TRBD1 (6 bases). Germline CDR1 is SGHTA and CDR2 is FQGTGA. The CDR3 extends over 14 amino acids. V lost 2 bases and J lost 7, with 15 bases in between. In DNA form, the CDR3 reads TGTGCCAGCAGCTTAGATCAGGGGTCTCGGGAGCAGTACTTC. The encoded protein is CASSLDQGSREQYF.

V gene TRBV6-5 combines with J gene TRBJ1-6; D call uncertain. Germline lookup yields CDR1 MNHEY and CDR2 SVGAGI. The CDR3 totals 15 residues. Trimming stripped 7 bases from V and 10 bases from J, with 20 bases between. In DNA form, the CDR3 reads TGTGCCAGCAAACGAACACACGAAGGAGTCTCACCCCTCCACTTT. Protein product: CASKRTHEGVSPLHF.

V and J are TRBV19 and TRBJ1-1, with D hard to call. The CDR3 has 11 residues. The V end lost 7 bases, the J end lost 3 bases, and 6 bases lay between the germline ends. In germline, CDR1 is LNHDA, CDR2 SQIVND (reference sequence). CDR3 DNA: TGTGCCAGTACCCTGTACACTGAAGCTTTCTTT. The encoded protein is CASTLYTEAFF. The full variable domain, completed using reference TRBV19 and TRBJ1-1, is DGGITQSPKYLFRKEGQNVTLSCEQNLNHDAMYWYRQDPGQGLRLIYYSQIVNDFQKGDIAEGYSVSREKKESFPLTVTSAQKNPTAFYLCASTLYTEAFFGQGTRLTVV.

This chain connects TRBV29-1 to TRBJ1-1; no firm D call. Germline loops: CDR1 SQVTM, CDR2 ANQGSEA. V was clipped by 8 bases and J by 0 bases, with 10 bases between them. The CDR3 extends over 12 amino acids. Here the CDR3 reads CSFMNMNTEAFF. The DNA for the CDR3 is TGCAGCTTCATGAACATGAACACTGAAGCTTTCTTT.

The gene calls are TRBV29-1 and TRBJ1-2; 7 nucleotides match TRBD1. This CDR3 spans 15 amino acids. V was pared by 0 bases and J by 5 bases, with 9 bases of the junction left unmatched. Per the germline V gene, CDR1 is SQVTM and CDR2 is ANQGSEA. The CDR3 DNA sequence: TGCAGCGTTGAAGATCGCGGGACAGCTTTTTATGGCTACACCTTC. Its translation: CSVEDRGTAFYGYTF.